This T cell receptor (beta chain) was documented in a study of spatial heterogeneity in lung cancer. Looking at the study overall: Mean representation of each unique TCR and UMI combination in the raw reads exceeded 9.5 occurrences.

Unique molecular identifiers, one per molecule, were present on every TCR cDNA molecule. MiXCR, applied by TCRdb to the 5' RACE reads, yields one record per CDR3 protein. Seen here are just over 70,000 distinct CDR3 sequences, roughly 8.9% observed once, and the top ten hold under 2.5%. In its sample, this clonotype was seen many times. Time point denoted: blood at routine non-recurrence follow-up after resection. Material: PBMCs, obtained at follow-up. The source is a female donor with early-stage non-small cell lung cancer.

CDR3 loop: CASSLDGYYEQYF. In DNA form, the CDR3 reads TGCGCCAGCAGCTTGGACGGGTATTACGAGCAGTACTTC. J is TRBJ2-7 and V is TRBV5-1; D call uncertain. Germline loops: CDR1 SGHRS, CDR2 YFSETQ. This CDR3 is 13 amino acids long. The V end was cut by 0 bases, the J end by 4 bases, with 8 bases between.